Below are 2 T cell receptor beta chains sequenced from a single sample in a study of blood T cell repertoires in COVID-19. TCRdb's table, derived via immunoSEQ multiplex PCR, lists solely in-frame clones and lacks some. Of 150,000 to 200,000 clones in the sample, over 75% were seen once. Sample: PBMCs or T cells enriched from blood (not recorded which). The origin of the receptors is a woman in her late teens or twenties who had recovered from COVID-19.

The chain has TRBV16 and TRBJ1-4; D remains unclear. CDR1 KGHSY and CDR2 FQNENV come from the germline V gene. The CDR3 has 13 residues. Deletions cut 3 bases from V and 5 bases from J, with 7 bases between. Here the CDR3 reads CASSQITNEKLFF. In DNA, the CDR3 is TGTGCCAGCAGCCAGATAACAAATGAAAAACTGTTTTTT.

The J gene is TRBJ2-1, the V gene TRBV27; TRBD2 aligns across 9 bases. CDR1 and CDR2 (germline): MNHEY, SMNVEV (reference sequence). This CDR3 is built from 15 residues. The V and J ends lost 2 bases and 8 bases, in that order; junction bases with no gene match: 7. In DNA form, the CDR3 reads TGTGCCAGCAGTTTAGGGGGGATAGCGGGAGATGAGCAGTTCTTC. Its protein product is CASSLGGIAGDEQFF.